One sample yielded the 5 T cell receptor beta chains listed below, sequenced in a study of tumor-infiltrating lymphocytes in oesophageal squamous cell carcinoma (dated by TCRdb to the mid-2010s). Library generation was performed with PCR. Sequencing used an Illumina HiSeq 2000. TCRdb trimmed the raw reads at Q25, called clones with MiXCR and kept productive beta chains. One record per CDR3 amino acid sequence lists the most common genes and DNA. Within this sample are about 12,000 distinct CDR3 sequences, with around 49% of them counted one time only. Jointly, the top ten make up 34% of the sample. What was sequenced was esophageal tumor tissue. These receptors came from a female donor with esophageal squamous cell carcinoma.

This clonotype was observed at least ten times. The genes are TRBV19 and TRBJ2-1, with a weak D call TRBD2 (7 bases). The CDR3 contains 14 residues. V dropped 10 bases and J dropped 9 bases, with 22 bases sitting between them. Germline V CDR1 and CDR2: LNHDA, SQIVND (reference sequence). The CDR3 DNA is TGTGCCACCAAAGGGAGGGGGGCCTTGTCTGAGCAGTTCTTC. Residues: CATKGRGALSEQFF.

This chain links TRBV7-2 with TRBJ2-3, with 12 nucleotides matching TRBD2. In germline, CDR1 is SGHTA, CDR2 FQGNSA. The CDR3 covers 18 residues. Trimming removed 4 bases from V and 1 base from J; junction bases left unmatched: 9. CDR3 loop: CASSSQTSGRWGTDTQYF. The CDR3 DNA reads TGTGCCAGCAGCTCCCAGACTAGCGGGAGATGGGGCACAGATACGCAGTATTTT.

The chain couples TRBV6-5 to TRBJ1-1; D is unclear. The germline CDR1 and CDR2 sequences are MNHEY and SVGAGI. The CDR3 length is 14 residues. V lost 6 bases and J 5 bases, leaving 16 bases between the germline ends. The CDR3 DNA sequence: TGTGCCAGCAGGGCGGCGGGGAAGTGGACTGAAGCTTTCTTT. Amino acid sequence: CASRAAGKWTEAFF.

This chain connects TRBV7-2 to TRBJ2-7; 7 bases agree with TRBD1. The last part of the DNA fits TRBJ1-2 better; the J call may be wrong. The CDR3 spans 13 residues. CDR1 SGHTA and CDR2 FQGNSA come from the germline V gene. The CDR3 reads CASSRTGAYGYTF. The CDR3 DNA is TGTGCCAGCAGCCGGACAGGCGCCTATGGCTACACCTTC.

At least ten counts were recorded for this clonotype. This may arise from a read error, as a much more abundant clone is one base away. The chain recombines TRBV6-1 with TRBJ2-1; 9 bases agree with TRBD2. TRBJ2-7 matches the DNA end more closely, so the J call is doubtful. Per the germline V gene, CDR1 is MNHNS and CDR2 is SASEGT. CDR3 length: 16 residues. CDR3 DNA sequence: TGTGCCAGCAGAGACCTAGCGGGACTAACCTACAATGAGCAGTACTTC. It specifies CASRDLAGLTYNEQYF.